These T cell receptor beta chains were read from a single sample in a study of spatial heterogeneity in lung cancer. TCRdb processed the 5' RACE reads anew with MiXCR; each CDR3 protein has one entry. The sample gives tens of thousands of distinct CDR3 sequences, roughly 12% of which show up once; roughly 41% is in the top ten. This specimen was PBMCs, taken at surgery. These receptors all come from a male donor with early-stage non-small cell lung cancer. Each CDR3 is given with its conserved first and last residue. The D gene is left open where the match is weak. Expanded clones are given a class, and other clones once, few, many or no size at all.

size	D	V	J	CDR3	DNA
few	-	TRBV28	TRBJ1-4	CASSSGNEKLFF	TGTGCCAGCAGTTCGGGGAATGAAAAACTGTTTTTT
-	TRBD1	TRBV20-1	TRBJ2-6	CSARARDRTDSGANVLTF	TGCAGTGCTAGAGCCCGGGACAGGACGGACTCTGGGGCCAACGTCCTGACTTTC
once	-	TRBV7-9	TRBJ1-4	CASSSRVFGTNEKLFF	TGTGCCAGCAGCTCCAGGGTCTTCGGAACTAATGAAAAACTGTTTTTT
-	-	TRBV5-1	TRBJ2-2	CASSKGTGPNTGELFF	TGCGCCAGCAGCAAAGGGACGGGACCGAACACCGGGGAGCTGTTTTTT
few	TRBD2	TRBV29-1	TRBJ2-5	CSVGVAGSETQYF	TGCAGCGTTGGGGTAGCGGGAAGCGAGACCCAGTACTTC
many	-	TRBV5-4	TRBJ2-3	CASSKATDTQYF	TGTGCCAGCAGCAAAGCAACAGATACGCAGTATTTT
many	-	TRBV2	TRBJ1-3	CASSERGISSGNTIYF	TGTGCCAGCAGTGAAAGGGGGATCTCATCGGGAAACACCATATATTTT
-	-	TRBV10-3	TRBJ1-5	CAISDSRGDQPQHF	TGTGCCATCAGTGATAGCCGGGGCGATCAGCCCCAGCATTTT
-	-	TRBV30	TRBJ2-2	CAWILGGAANTGELFF	TGTGCCTGGATCCTCGGGGGCGCAGCGAACACCGGGGAGCTGTTTTTT
-	TRBD1	TRBV11-2	TRBJ1-2	CASSSLPGQSGYTF	TGTGCCAGCAGCTCCTTACCGGGACAGTCGGGCTACACCTTC
-	-	TRBV10-3	TRBJ2-3	CAISETDINRDTQYF	TGTGCCATCAGTGAGACAGATATTAACCGAGATACGCAGTATTTT
few	-	TRBV7-2	TRBJ2-7	CASSSNSGRPEQYF	TGTGCCAGCAGCTCAAACAGTGGGCGTCCCGAGCAGTACTTC
many	-	TRBV11-2	TRBJ2-1	CASSVTQGSYNEQFF	TGTGCCAGCAGCGTAACACAGGGCTCCTACAATGAGCAGTTCTTC
many	-	TRBV19	TRBJ1-5	CASRDSSNQPQHF	TGTGCCAGTAGGGACAGCAGCAATCAGCCCCAGCATTTT
-	-	TRBV5-1	TRBJ2-5	CASSLRQEQETQYF	TGCGCCAGCAGCCTCCGACAGGAGCAAGAGACCCAGTACTTC
-	-	TRBV6-5	TRBJ1-1	CASSYSRRDSEAFF	TGTGCCAGCAGTTACTCGAGGAGAGACAGTGAAGCTTTCTTT
-	TRBD2	TRBV7-2	TRBJ2-3	CASSTTGTSGTGSTQYF	TGTGCCAGCAGCACAACCGGGACTAGCGGGACGGGCAGTACGCAGTATTTT
-	-	TRBV7-6	TRBJ2-5	CASSLVPVAQETQYF	TGTGCCAGCAGCTTAGTGCCAGTTGCCCAAGAGACCCAGTACTTC
once	-	TRBV7-9	TRBJ2-3	CASSVLRTDTQYF	TGTGCCAGCAGCGTACTCCGGACAGATACGCAGTATTTT
once	-	TRBV7-6	TRBJ2-1	CASSPLGRTDTQNEQFF	TGTGCCAGCAGCCCCCTGGGAAGGACCGACACTCAAAATGAGCAGTTCTTC
-	TRBD2	TRBV6-1	TRBJ2-1	CAILTSGSRNEQFF	TGTGCCATCCTGACTAGCGGGAGTAGAAATGAGCAGTTCTTC
-	TRBD2	TRBV5-1	TRBJ2-7	CASSPALAGGPQEQYF	TGCGCCAGCAGCCCCGCACTAGCGGGAGGGCCGCAGGAGCAGTACTTC
few	-	TRBV7-6	TRBJ2-1	CASSAASALGVDEQFF	TGTGCCAGCAGCGCAGCGAGCGCTTTGGGGGTCGATGAGCAGTTCTTC
few	-	TRBV30	TRBJ1-5	CAWGMRSENQPQHF	TGTGCCTGGGGGATGAGATCGGAAAATCAGCCCCAGCATTTT
few	-	TRBV5-6	TRBJ2-1	CASSRDISYNEQFF	TGTGCCAGCAGCCGGGACATATCCTACAATGAGCAGTTCTTC
many	-	TRBV12-3/TRBV12-4	TRBJ1-4	CASSAGGKLFF	TGTGCCAGCAGTGCGGGTGGAAAACTGTTTTTT
few	-	TRBV6-2/TRBV6-3	TRBJ2-7	CASSPPRIASSSYEQYF	TGTGCCAGCAGTCCCCCCCGGATAGCGTCGAGCTCCTACGAGCAGTACTTC
-	-	TRBV7-3	TRBJ2-2	CASSLKMGPGELFF	TGTGCCAGCAGCTTAAAAATGGGTCCCGGGGAGCTGTTTTTT
many	-	TRBV12-3/TRBV12-4	TRBJ2-5	CASSTHQGPPQETQYF	TGTGCCAGCAGTACACACCAGGGGCCTCCCCAAGAGACCCAGTACTTC
-	-	TRBV13	TRBJ2-7	CASSKYGGSYEQYF	TGTGCCAGCAGCAAGTATGGCGGGTCCTACGAGCAGTACTTC
few	-	TRBV4-2	TRBJ1-2	CASSQDRGSYYGYTF	TGTGCCAGCAGCCAAGATAGGGGGAGCTACTATGGCTACACCTTC